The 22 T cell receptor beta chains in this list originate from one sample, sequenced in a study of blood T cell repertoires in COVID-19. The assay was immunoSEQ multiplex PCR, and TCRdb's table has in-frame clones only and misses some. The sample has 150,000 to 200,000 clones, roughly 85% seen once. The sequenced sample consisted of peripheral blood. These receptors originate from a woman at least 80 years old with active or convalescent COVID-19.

CDR3 in DNA: TGTGCCATCAGTGGGCCGGGACAGGGCCAGAACACTGAAGCTTTCTTT. Its protein product is CAISGPGQGQNTEAFF. The chain recombines TRBV10-3 with TRBJ1-1; TRBD1 matches at 9 bases. CDR3 length equals 16 residues. Germline lookup yields CDR1 ENHRY and CDR2 SYGVKD. V was clipped by 4 bases and J by 1 base; unmatched bases: 7.

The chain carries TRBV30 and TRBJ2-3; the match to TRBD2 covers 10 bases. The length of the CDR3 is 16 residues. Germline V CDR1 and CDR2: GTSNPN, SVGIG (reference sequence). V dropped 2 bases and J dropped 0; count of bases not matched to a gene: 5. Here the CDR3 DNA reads TGTGCCTGGAGTCTAGCGGGAGCCTCTAGCACAGATACGCAGTATTTT. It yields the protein CAWSLAGASSTDTQYF.

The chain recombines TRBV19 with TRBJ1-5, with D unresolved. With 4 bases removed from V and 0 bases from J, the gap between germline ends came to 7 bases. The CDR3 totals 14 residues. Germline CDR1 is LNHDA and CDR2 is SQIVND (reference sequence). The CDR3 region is CASSKSYSNQPQHF. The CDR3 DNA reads TGTGCCAGTAGTAAGAGCTATAGCAATCAGCCCCAGCATTTT.

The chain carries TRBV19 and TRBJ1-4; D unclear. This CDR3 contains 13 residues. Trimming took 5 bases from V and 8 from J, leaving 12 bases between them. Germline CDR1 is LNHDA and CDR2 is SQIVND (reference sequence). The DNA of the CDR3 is TGTGCCAGTAGTGGGAGAGAGTCCGAAAAACTGTTTTTT. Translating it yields CASSGRESEKLFF.

The CDR3 spells CASRPDRYTEAFF. DNA of the CDR3: TGTGCCAGCAGACCGGACAGGTACACTGAAGCTTTCTTT. J is TRBJ1-1 and V is TRBV7-2, with 7 bases aligning to TRBD1. With 6 bases clipped from V and 3 bases from J, the junction kept 4 bases outside the gene matches. The germline CDR1 and CDR2 sequences are SGHTA and FQGNSA. The length of the CDR3 is 13 residues.

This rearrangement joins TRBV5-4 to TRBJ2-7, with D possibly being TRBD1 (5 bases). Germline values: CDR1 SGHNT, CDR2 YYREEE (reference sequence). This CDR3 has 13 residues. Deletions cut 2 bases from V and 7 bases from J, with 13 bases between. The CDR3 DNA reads TGTGCCAGCAGCTTATATGGGGCGGATGAGCAGTACTTC. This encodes CASSLYGADEQYF.

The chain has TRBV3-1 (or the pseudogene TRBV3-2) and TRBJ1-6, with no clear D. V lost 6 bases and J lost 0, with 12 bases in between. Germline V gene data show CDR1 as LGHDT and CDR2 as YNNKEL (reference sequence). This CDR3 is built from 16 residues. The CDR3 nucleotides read TGTGCCAGCAGTCCGATATATAGCTCCTATAATTCACCCCTCCACTTT. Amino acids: CASSPIYSSYNSPLHF.

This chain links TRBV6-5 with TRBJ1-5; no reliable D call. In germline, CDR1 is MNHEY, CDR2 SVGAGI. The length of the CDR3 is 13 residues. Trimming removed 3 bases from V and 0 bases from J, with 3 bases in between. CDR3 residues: CASSYNSNQPQHF. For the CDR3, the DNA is TGTGCCAGCAGTTATAATAGCAATCAGCCCCAGCATTTT.

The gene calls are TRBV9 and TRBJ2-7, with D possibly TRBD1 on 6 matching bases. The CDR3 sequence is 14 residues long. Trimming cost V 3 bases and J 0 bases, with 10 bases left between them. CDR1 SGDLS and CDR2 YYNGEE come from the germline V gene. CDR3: CASSAQGISYEQYF. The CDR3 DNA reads TGTGCCAGCAGCGCTCAGGGGATCTCCTACGAGCAGTACTTC.

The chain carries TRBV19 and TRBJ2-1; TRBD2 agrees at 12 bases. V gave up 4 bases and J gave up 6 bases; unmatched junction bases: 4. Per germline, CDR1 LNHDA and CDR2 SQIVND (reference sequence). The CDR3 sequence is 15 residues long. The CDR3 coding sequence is TGTGCCAGTAGTAGTGGACTAGCGGGACGCAATGAGCAGTTCTTC. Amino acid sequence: CASSSGLAGRNEQFF.

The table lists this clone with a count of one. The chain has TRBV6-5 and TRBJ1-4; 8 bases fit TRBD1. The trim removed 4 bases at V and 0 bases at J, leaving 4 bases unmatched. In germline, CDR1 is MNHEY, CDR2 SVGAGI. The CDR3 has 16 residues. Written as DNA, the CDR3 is TGTGCCAGCAGTTCCGAGGGACAGGCAACTAATGAAAAACTGTTTTTT. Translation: CASSSEGQATNEKLFF.

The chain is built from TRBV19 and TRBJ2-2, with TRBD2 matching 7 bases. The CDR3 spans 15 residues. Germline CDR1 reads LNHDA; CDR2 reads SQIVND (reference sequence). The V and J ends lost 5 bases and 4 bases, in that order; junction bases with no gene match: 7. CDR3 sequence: CASSGGVSVTGELFF. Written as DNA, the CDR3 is TGTGCCAGTAGTGGGGGGGTATCGGTCACCGGGGAGCTGTTTTTT.

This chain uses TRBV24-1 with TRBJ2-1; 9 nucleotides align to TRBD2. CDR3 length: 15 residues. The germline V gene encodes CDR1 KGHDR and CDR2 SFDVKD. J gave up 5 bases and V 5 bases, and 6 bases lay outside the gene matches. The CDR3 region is CATSGREGRHNEQFF. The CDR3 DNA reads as TGTGCCACCAGTGGGCGGGAGGGCAGACACAATGAGCAGTTCTTC.

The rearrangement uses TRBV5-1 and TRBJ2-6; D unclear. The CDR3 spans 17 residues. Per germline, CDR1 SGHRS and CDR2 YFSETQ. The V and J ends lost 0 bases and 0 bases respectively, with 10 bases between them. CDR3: CASSLGILSSGANVLTF. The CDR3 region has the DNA TGCGCCAGCAGCTTGGGTATTCTCTCCTCTGGGGCCAACGTCCTGACTTTC.

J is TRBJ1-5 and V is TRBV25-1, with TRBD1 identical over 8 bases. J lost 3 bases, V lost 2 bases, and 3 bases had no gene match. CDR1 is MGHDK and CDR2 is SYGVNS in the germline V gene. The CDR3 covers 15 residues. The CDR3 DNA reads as TGTGCCAGCAGTGAAGGGGGACAGGACAATCAGCCCCAGCATTTT. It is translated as CASSEGGQDNQPQHF.

The CDR3 nucleotides are TGTGCCAGCAGCTTGTTTGGAGGGGAGAATCAGCCCCAGCATTTT. As protein: CASSLFGGENQPQHF. The gene calls are TRBV5-4 and TRBJ1-5, with D possibly TRBD1 on 5 matching bases. The V gene lost 1 base and the J gene lost 4 bases, with 12 bases spanning the gap. This CDR3 contains 15 residues. CDR1 and CDR2 (germline): SGHNT, YYREEE (reference sequence).

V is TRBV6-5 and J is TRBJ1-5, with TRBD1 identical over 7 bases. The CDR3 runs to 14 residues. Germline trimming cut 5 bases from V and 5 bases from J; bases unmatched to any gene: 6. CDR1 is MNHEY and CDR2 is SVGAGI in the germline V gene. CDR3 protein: CASSKTGSYQPQHF. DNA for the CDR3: TGTGCCAGCAGTAAGACAGGGTCCTATCAGCCCCAGCATTTT.

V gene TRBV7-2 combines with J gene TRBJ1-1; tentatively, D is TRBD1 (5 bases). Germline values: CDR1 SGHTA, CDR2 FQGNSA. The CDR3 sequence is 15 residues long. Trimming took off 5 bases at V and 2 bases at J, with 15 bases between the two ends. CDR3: CASSLPGGGNTEAFF. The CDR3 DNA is TGTGCCAGCAGCCTTCCGGGGGGTGGAAACACTGAAGCTTTCTTT. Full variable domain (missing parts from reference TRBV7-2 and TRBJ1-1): GAGVSQSPSNKVTEKGKDVELRCDPISGHTALYWYRQSLGQGLEFLIYFQGNSAPDKSGLPSDRFSAERTGGSVSTLTIQRTQQEDSAVYLCASSLPGGGNTEAFFGQGTRLTVV.

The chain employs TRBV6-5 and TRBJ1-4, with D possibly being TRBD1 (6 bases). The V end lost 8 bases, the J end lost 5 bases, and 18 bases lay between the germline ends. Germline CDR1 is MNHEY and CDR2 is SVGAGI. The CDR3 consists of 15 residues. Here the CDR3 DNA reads TGTGCCAGCTACCTTTCGGGGGGGCTGAATGAAAAACTGTTTTTT. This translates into CASYLSGGLNEKLFF.

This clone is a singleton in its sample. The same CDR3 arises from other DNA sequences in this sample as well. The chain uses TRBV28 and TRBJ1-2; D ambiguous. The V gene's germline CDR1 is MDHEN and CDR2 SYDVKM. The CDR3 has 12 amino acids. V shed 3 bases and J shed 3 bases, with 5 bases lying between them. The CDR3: CASSFRDYGYTF. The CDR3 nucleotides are TGTGCCAGCAGTTTCCGCGACTATGGCTACACCTTC.

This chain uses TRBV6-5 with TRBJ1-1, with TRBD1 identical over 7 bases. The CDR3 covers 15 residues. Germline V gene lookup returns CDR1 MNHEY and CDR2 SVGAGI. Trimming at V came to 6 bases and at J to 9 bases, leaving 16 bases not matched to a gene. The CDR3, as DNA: TGTGCCAGCAGCGACCAACCGCAGGGGGTGGGTCAAGCTTTCTTT. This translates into CASSDQPQGVGQAFF.

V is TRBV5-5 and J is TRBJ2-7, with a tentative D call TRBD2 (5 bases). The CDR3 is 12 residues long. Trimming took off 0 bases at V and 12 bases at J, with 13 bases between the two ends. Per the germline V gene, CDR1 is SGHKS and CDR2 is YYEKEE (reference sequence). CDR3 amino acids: CASSLVLEDLYF. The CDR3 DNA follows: TGTGCCAGCAGCTTGGTTTTGGAGGACTTGTACTTC.